One T cell receptor beta chain is described in this entry. This entry is derived from a study of blood T cells in healthy people across ages. Using a J-beta primer mix together with a sample-barcoded 5' primer, a second PCR was run for roughly 7 to 11 cycles. TCRdb recomputed calls from the 5' RACE reads with MiXCR, one row per CDR3 protein. In the table there are fewer than 1.5 million distinct CDR3 sequences, 35% to 45% of which are singletons. This CDR3 spans 15 amino acids. Germline values: CDR1 LNHDA, CDR2 SQIVND (reference sequence). Between the trimmed V and J ends, which lost 6 bases and 3 bases, there was a span of 17 bases.

The V gene is TRBV19, the J gene TRBJ1-2, with D maybe TRBD1 (5 bases). The clonotype originates from a woman aged 18-29 years in good health. Source material: blood. This CDR3 is CASSRRGDIDYGYTF. The CDR3 DNA reads as TGTGCCAGTAGCCGGCGGGGGGATATCGACTATGGCTACACCTTC.